These 7 T cell receptor beta chains share one sample of origin, sequenced in a study of blood T cell repertoires in COVID-19. Sequenced by immunoSEQ multiplex PCR; TCRdb stores in-frame clones only, minus some. The sample shows roughly 700,000 clones, 70% to 90% of them seen only once. Specimen: peripheral blood. All receptors derive from a woman younger than 35 with acute or convalescent COVID-19.

V usage is TRBV27 and J usage is TRBJ1-2; 8 positions agree with TRBD1. This CDR3 has 15 residues. In germline, CDR1 is MNHEY, CDR2 SMNVEV (reference sequence). V shed 3 bases, J shed 1 base, and the junction held 4 bases outside the gene matches. CDR3 sequence reads: CASSFQGAINYGYTF. The CDR3 DNA reads as TGTGCCAGCAGTTTTCAGGGGGCGATTAACTATGGCTACACCTTC.

The chain couples TRBV27 to TRBJ2-2, with 7 nucleotides matching TRBD2. The CDR3 sequence is 16 residues long. The V segment lost 5 bases and the J segment 1 base; nucleotides outside the gene matches: 7. The germline V gene has CDR1 MNHEY and CDR2 SMNVEV (reference sequence). CDR3 loop: CASSTRLAGNTGELFF. The DNA of the CDR3 is TGTGCCAGCAGTACTAGGTTAGCGGGGAACACCGGGGAGCTGTTTTTT.

To note about this clone: Other DNA sequences in the same sample also yield this CDR3. The rearrangement joins TRBV19 to TRBJ2-7, with D unclear. Germline V gives CDR1 LNHDA, CDR2 SQIVND (reference sequence). The V end was cut by 5 bases, the J end by 2 bases, with 10 bases between. CDR3 length equals 13 residues. The CDR3 sequence: CASSPGLTYEQYF. The CDR3 DNA is TGTGCCAGTAGTCCGGGTCTAACCTACGAGCAGTACTTC.

This clone has a single count. The chain links TRBV2 to TRBJ1-2; D might be TRBD1 (6 bases). This CDR3 has 12 residues. Looked up from germline, CDR1 is SNHLY and CDR2 is FYNNEI. V was trimmed by 6 bases and J by 8 bases, leaving 13 bases between them. The CDR3: CASSTGLGGYTF. The CDR3 DNA follows: TGTGCCAGCAGCACAGGGCTTGGGGGCTACACCTTC.

The chain's CDR3 is CASSLDRAGYTF. The CDR3 nucleotides read TGTGCCAGCAGCCTCGACAGGGCTGGCTACACCTTC. The J gene is TRBJ1-2, the V gene TRBV7-9, with TRBD1 matching over 7 bases. The ends lost 5 bases at V and 7 bases at J; junction bases unmatched: 4. CDR3 size: 12 residues. CDR1 SEHNR and CDR2 FQNEAQ come from the germline V gene (reference sequence). The variable domain in full, with the rest retrieved from reference TRBV7-9 and TRBJ1-2, is DTGVSQNPRHKITKRGQNVTFRCDPISEHNRLYWYRQTLGQGPEFLTYFQNEAQLEKSRLLSDRFSAERPKGSFSTLEIQRTEQGDSAMYLCASSLDRAGYTFGSGTRLTVV.

V is TRBV6-5 and J is TRBJ1-1, with 7 bases lining up with TRBD1. This CDR3 spans 13 amino acids. After removal of 7 bases from V and 0 bases from J, the junction contained 2 bases not matched to a gene. Germline V gene data show CDR1 as MNHEY and CDR2 as SVGAGI. The CDR3 sequence is CASTGTVNTEAFF. The CDR3 region has the DNA TGTGCCAGCACCGGGACAGTGAACACTGAAGCTTTCTTT.

The chain carries TRBV29-1 and TRBJ1-2; tentative D call: TRBD1 (5 bases). The CDR3 contains 11 residues. The germline V and J ends were trimmed by 2 bases and 7 bases, with 8 bases remaining between them. CDR1 is SQVTM, CDR2 ANQGSEA, per germline. CDR3 DNA: TGCAGCGTTGAACAGGGCCGTGGCTACACCTTC. Amino acids: CSVEQGRGYTF.